The 29 T cell receptor beta chains below were found in one sample sequenced in a study of identical twins. Each CDR3 protein is one row after TCRdb ran MiXCR on the 5' RACE reads. This sample has 1.5 million to 2 million distinct CDR3 sequences, with around 29% found just once. The sample was cord blood. Receptor source: a newborn girl in good health.

This clonotype was seen a handful of times. V usage is TRBV6-6 and J usage is TRBJ1-1; a possible D gene is TRBD1 (6 bases). The CDR3 length is 15 residues. With 6 bases removed from V and 5 bases from J, the gap between germline ends came to 19 bases. Germline values: CDR1 MNHNY, CDR2 SVGAGI (reference sequence). The CDR3 DNA is TGTGCCAGCAGGGGCTTTGACGAGGGGGGTACTGAAGCTTTCTTT. This codes for CASRGFDEGGTEAFF.

A note on this clonotype: A single base separates this from a much larger clone, so it may be a read error. The rearrangement joins TRBV28 to TRBJ2-1, with D possibly matching TRBD1 (6 bases). This CDR3 region has 14 residues. Germline CDR1 MDHEN, CDR2 SYDVKM. The V gene lost 6 bases and the J gene lost 0 bases, with 9 bases spanning the gap. Written as DNA, the CDR3 is TGTGCCAGCAGGACGACAGGCTCCTACAATGAGCAGTTCTTC. This codes for CASRTTGSYNEQFF.

This sequence joins TRBV3-1 and TRBJ2-5; a weak D match, TRBD1 (6 bases). Trimming took 4 bases from V and 11 from J, leaving 29 bases between them. CDR1 LGHDT and CDR2 YNNKEL come from the germline V gene (reference sequence). The CDR3 runs 17 residues. DNA of the CDR3: TGTGCCAGCAGCCGGGGGCGCCCCATCCTTGTTTACAATGAGCAGTACTTC. Its protein is CASSRGRPILVYNEQYF.

The table lists this clonotype with a few counts. The chain recombines TRBV20-1 with TRBJ2-7; a possible D gene is TRBD2 (6 bases). This CDR3 has 12 amino acids. Looked up from germline, CDR1 is DFQATT and CDR2 is SNEGSKA (reference sequence). Deletions cut 3 bases from V and 4 bases from J, with 10 bases between. Written as DNA, the CDR3 is TGCAGTGCTAGCGGGAGTCGTTACGAGCAGTACTTC. Its protein is CSASGSRYEQYF.

As concerns this clonotype: One end of the junction varies from germline; a read error may be responsible. Here the CDR3 DNA reads TGTGCCAGCAGTTACCTAGCGGGGATCTACAATGAGCGGTTCTTC. Translating it yields CASSYLAGIYNERFF. The chain is built from TRBV6-2 or TRBV6-3 and TRBJ2-1, with 9 nucleotides matching TRBD2. This CDR3 is built from 15 residues. Germline values: CDR1 MNHEY, CDR2 SVGEGT.

This rearrangement joins TRBV29-1 to TRBJ1-4; maybe TRBD1 (6 bases). Germline CDR1 reads SQVTM; CDR2 reads ANQGSEA. The V and J ends lost 8 bases and 4 bases respectively, with 17 bases between them. The CDR3 extends over 14 amino acids. CDR3 in DNA: TGCAGCCCGAGGCCAGGGGCTCTTAATGAAAAACTGTTTTTT. This gives the protein CSPRPGALNEKLFF.

This clonotype turned up a few times. J is TRBJ1-2 and V is TRBV10-3; D perhaps matches TRBD1 (6 bases). The CDR3 has 13 residues. Germline V lookup: CDR1 ENHRY, CDR2 SYGVKD. The V end lost 2 bases, the J end lost 7 bases, and 11 bases lay between the germline ends. CDR3 protein: CAISEGAGAGYTF. CDR3 in DNA: TGTGCCATCAGTGAGGGGGCAGGGGCTGGCTACACCTTC.

This chain connects TRBV3-1 to TRBJ2-7; no clear D gene. The germline V gene encodes CDR1 LGHDT and CDR2 YNNKEL (reference sequence). The CDR3 loop spans 13 amino acids. V lost 1 base and J lost 2, with 6 bases in between. The CDR3 DNA is TGTGCCAGCAGCCAAGCTTCACCCTACGAGCAGTACTTC. Translation gives CASSQASPYEQYF.

This clonotype was detected many times. The chain uses TRBV3-1 and TRBJ2-3, with D hard to call. Germline lookup yields CDR1 LGHDT and CDR2 YNNKEL (reference sequence). Deletions cut 1 base from V and 6 bases from J, with 8 bases between. The CDR3 consists of 13 residues. The CDR3 sequence: CASSQGFGDTQYF. The CDR3 nucleotides are TGTGCCAGCAGCCAAGGCTTTGGGGATACGCAGTATTTT.

This clonotype was found a few times. The V gene is TRBV6-5, the J gene TRBJ1-6; 8 bases fit TRBD1. The V gene's germline CDR1 is MNHEY and CDR2 SVGAGI. V shed 6 bases, J shed 6 bases, and the junction held 7 bases outside the gene matches. This CDR3 has 15 residues. The CDR3 DNA follows: TGTGCCAGCAGGGGACAGGCCCCCCTTAATTCACCCCTCCACTTT. This sequence encodes CASRGQAPLNSPLHF.

This clonotype showed up many times. The chain joins TRBV14 to TRBJ2-1; D remains unclear. This CDR3 is 17 amino acids long. V lost 2 bases and J lost 3, with 17 bases in between. In germline, CDR1 is SGHDN, CDR2 FVKESK. CDR3 loop: CASSQNYYLAIYNEQFF. DNA of the CDR3: TGTGCCAGCAGCCAAAATTACTATTTGGCAATCTACAATGAGCAGTTCTTC. The whole variable domain, filled in from reference TRBV14 and TRBJ2-1, reads EAGVTQFPSHSVIEKGQTVTLRCDPISGHDNLYWYRRVMGKEIKFLLHFVKESKQDESGMPNNRFLAERTGGTYSTLKVQPAELEDSGVYFCASSQNYYLAIYNEQFFGPGTRLTVL.

This clonotype was observed a handful of times. The chain is built from TRBV12-3 or TRBV12-4 and TRBJ2-7, with TRBD1 matching over 8 bases. CDR3 length: 16 residues. The trim removed 0 bases at V and 2 bases at J, leaving 6 bases unmatched. The CDR3 region has the DNA TGTGCCAGCAGTTTAGCGCCGGACAGGGACGCCTACGAGCAGTACTTC. Its translation is CASSLAPDRDAYEQYF.

This clonotype was counted many times. The chain has TRBV4-2 and TRBJ2-3, with D perhaps being TRBD1 or TRBD2 (5 bases each). Germline-derived CDR1 and CDR2 are LGHNA and YNFKEQ. The CDR3 is made up of 14 amino acids. Trimming took off 1 base at V and 6 bases at J, with 11 bases between the two ends. The CDR3 coding sequence is TGTGCCAGCAGCCAAGCGGGGACGGGGGATACGCAGTATTTT. Amino acid sequence: CASSQAGTGDTQYF.

Comments on this clonotype: An end of the junction does not agree with germline; a read error may underlie this. CDR3 loop: CASTTGLAGGNLYQQYF. The CDR3 DNA is TGTGCCAGCACCACGGGACTAGCGGGAGGGAACCTCTACCAGCAGTACTTC. The chain couples TRBV2 to TRBJ2-7, with 16 bases that match TRBD2. This CDR3 spans 17 amino acids. The germline gives CDR1 SNHLY, CDR2 FYNNEI. Full variable domain (outside the CDR3, taken from reference TRBV2 and TRBJ2-7): EPEVTQTPSHQVTQMGQEVILRCVPISNHLYFYWYRQILGQKVEFLVSFYNNEISEKSEIFDDQFSVERPDGSNFTLKIRSTKLEDSAMYFCASTTGLAGGNLYQQYFGPGTRLTVT.

This clonotype came up a few times. The chain links TRBV3-1 to TRBJ2-1, with 11 bases fitting TRBD2. The ends lost 2 bases at V and 7 bases at J; junction bases unmatched: 7. Germline-derived CDR1 and CDR2 are LGHDT and YNNKEL (reference sequence). CDR3 length equals 16 residues. CDR3 bases: TGTGCCAGCAGCCAAACTCGACTAGCGGGATTGAATGAGCAGTTCTTC. This encodes CASSQTRLAGLNEQFF.

V usage is TRBV29-1 and J usage is TRBJ2-1; D ambiguous. The J call could be wrong; TRBJ2-7 is a better fit for the DNA end. This CDR3 is 13 amino acids long. In germline, CDR1 is SQVTM, CDR2 ANQGSEA. In nucleotides, the CDR3 is TGCAGCGTTGAAGATCGCAGGTACAATGAGCAGTACTTC. This sequence encodes CSVEDRRYNEQYF.

This clonotype was observed a few times. This chain joins TRBV28 and TRBJ2-7, with D perhaps matching TRBD1 or TRBD2 (6 bases each). The CDR3 is made up of 17 amino acids. V lost 2 bases, J lost 2 bases, and 19 bases lay in between. CDR1 and CDR2 from the germline V gene are MDHEN and SYDVKM. The CDR3 sequence: CASSLGGLAVLTYEQYF. As DNA, the CDR3 is TGTGCCAGCAGTTTAGGGGGGCTAGCAGTCCTAACCTACGAGCAGTACTTC.

The genes are TRBV27 and TRBJ1-1; possibly TRBD1 for D (6 bases). The V gene lost 2 bases and the J gene lost 3 bases, with 13 bases spanning the gap. Germline CDR1 is MNHEY and CDR2 is SMNVEV (reference sequence). The CDR3 has 15 amino acids. The CDR3 DNA reads as TGTGCCAGCAGTTTACTCTACAGGGCGGACACTGAAGCTTTCTTT. Encoded protein: CASSLLYRADTEAFF.

This clonotype was detected once. The rearrangement uses TRBV5-4 and TRBJ2-1; TRBD2 is a possible D gene (5 bases). Germline V lookup: CDR1 SGHNT, CDR2 YYREEE (reference sequence). Trimming left V 3 bases short and J 5 bases short, with 12 bases between. The CDR3 covers 14 residues. CDR3 residues: CASSSGVHNNEQFF. CDR3 DNA: TGTGCCAGCAGCTCCGGGGTTCACAACAATGAGCAGTTCTTC. The full variable domain, its missing parts supplied by reference TRBV5-4 and TRBJ2-1, is ETGVTQSPTHLIKTRGQQVTLRCSSQSGHNTVSWYQQALGQGPQFIFQYYREEENGRGNFPPRFSGLQFPNYSSELNVNALELDDSALYLCASSSGVHNNEQFFGPGTRLTVL.

The rearrangement links TRBV7-2 to TRBJ2-4; D gene uncertain. This CDR3 is built from 17 residues. With 1 base removed from V and 0 bases from J, the gap between germline ends came to 13 bases. Germline V CDR1 and CDR2: SGHTA, FQGNSA. The CDR3 region has the DNA TGTGCCAGCAGCTTAGGATTCTCGTCCCTAGCCAAAAACATTCAGTACTTC. Its translation is CASSLGFSSLAKNIQYF. Full variable domain (outside the CDR3, taken from reference TRBV7-2 and TRBJ2-4): GAGVSQSPSNKVTEKGKDVELRCDPISGHTALYWYRQSLGQGLEFLIYFQGNSAPDKSGLPSDRFSAERTGGSVSTLTIQRTQQEDSAVYLCASSLGFSSLAKNIQYFGAGTRLSVL.

This clonotype has only a few counts. The gene calls are TRBV9 and TRBJ2-1; weak D call: TRBD2 (6 bases). The CDR3 contains 14 residues. Trimming took off 0 bases at V and 7 bases at J, with 11 bases between the two ends. CDR1 and CDR2 from the germline V gene are SGDLS and YYNGEE. CDR3 in DNA: TGTGCCAGCAGCGTAGGTTCTAGCGTGAATGAGCAGTTCTTC. Amino acids: CASSVGSSVNEQFF.

This chain uses TRBV2 with TRBJ1-1, with 9 bases that match TRBD1. Germline trimming cut 8 bases from V and 11 bases from J; bases unmatched to any gene: 6. From germline, CDR1 is SNHLY and CDR2 FYNNEI. CDR3 length: 11 amino acids. The CDR3 DNA sequence: TGTGCCAGCGGCCGGACAGGGGCGGCTTTCTTT. Protein: CASGRTGAAFF.

This clonotype was detected a few times. The chain couples TRBV14 to TRBJ1-4; possible D gene TRBD1, 5 bases. V was clipped by 4 bases and J by 8 bases, with 20 bases between them. Germline V CDR1 and CDR2: SGHDN, FVKESK. CDR3 length: 16 residues. This chain's CDR3 is CASSPQRGVEVEKLFF. The CDR3 DNA is TGTGCCAGCAGCCCTCAAAGAGGGGTGGAGGTGGAAAAACTGTTTTTT.

This clonotype has ten or more counts. In DNA, the CDR3 is TGTGCCAGCAGCTTACGGGACTTATCCTACAATGAGCAGTTCTTC. Its translation: CASSLRDLSYNEQFF. The V call is TRBV11-2, the J call TRBJ2-1; maybe TRBD2 (6 bases). Looked up from germline, CDR1 is SGHAT and CDR2 is FQNNGV. V was trimmed by 2 bases and J by 1 base, leaving 9 bases between them. CDR3 length equals 15 residues.

The chain has TRBV12-3 or TRBV12-4 and TRBJ1-4, with D possibly matching TRBD1 (6 bases). The CDR3 has 17 residues. Trimming removed 8 bases from V and 2 bases from J, with 21 bases in between. CDR3 loop: CASEEGKGQRTNEKLFF. The CDR3 DNA reads as TGTGCCAGCGAAGAAGGGAAAGGACAGAGGACTAATGAAAAACTGTTTTTT.

The chain recombines TRBV12-3 or TRBV12-4 with TRBJ1-5; 8 bases align to TRBD1. CDR3 length equals 15 residues. The V segment lost 6 bases and the J segment 4 bases; nucleotides outside the gene matches: 8. This CDR3 is CASSYGQGRNQPQHF. The CDR3 DNA reads TGTGCCAGCAGCTACGGACAGGGCCGTAATCAGCCCCAGCATTTT.

V usage is TRBV6-1 and J usage is TRBJ2-2; 10 bases match TRBD2. The V gene end was trimmed by 4 bases and the J gene end by 5 bases; junction bases not matched to a gene: 10. Germline V gene sequence: CDR1 MNHNS, CDR2 SASEGT. CDR3 length: 17 residues. CDR3 DNA sequence: TGTGCCAGCAGTGCGGTGCTACTAGCGGGGAATACCGGGGAGCTGTTTTTT. As protein: CASSAVLLAGNTGELFF.

The V call is TRBV3-1, the J call TRBJ1-1; no definite D call. CDR1 is LGHDT, CDR2 YNNKEL, per germline (reference sequence). The CDR3 is 14 residues long. V was trimmed by 7 bases and J by 4 bases, leaving 16 bases between them. CDR3 sequence: CASTLRISGTEAFF. For the CDR3, the DNA is TGTGCCAGCACCCTCAGGATCAGCGGCACTGAAGCTTTCTTT.

This clonotype was counted only a few times. This chain joins TRBV28 and TRBJ2-3; D call uncertain. Germline V CDR1 and CDR2: MDHEN, SYDVKM. The ends were cut back, 5 bases at V and 4 bases at J, with 16 bases in the middle. The CDR3 has 15 amino acids. The CDR3 DNA is TGTGCCAGCAGTCCGTCTTCCCACCGGGCAGATACGCAGTATTTT. This gives the protein CASSPSSHRADTQYF.